These T cell receptor beta chains were read from a single sample in a study of T cell responses to AZD1222 COVID-19 vaccine. The repertoire was sequenced with immunoSEQ multiplex PCR; TCRdb's copy has only in-frame clones and lacks some. The sample has around 140,000 clones, just over 85% seen once. The sequences come from peripheral blood, collected 28 days after the second AZD1222 dose. The source is an adult who received the AZD1222 COVID-19 vaccine. CDR3s include the opening cysteine and the closing phenylalanine or tryptophan. The D gene is left open where the match is weak. Clone size appears in some rows only: once, few, many, or a class for an expanded clone.

d_gene: -; v_gene: TRBV30; abundance: -; j_gene: TRBJ1-5; CDR3nt: TGTGCCTGGACAGCTTCCTATAGCAATCAGCCCCAGCATTTT; CDR3aa: CAWTASYSNQPQHF
d_gene: TRBD2; v_gene: TRBV6-4; abundance: -; j_gene: TRBJ2-7; CDR3nt: TGTGCCAGCAGATACGGGACTAGCGATCACGAGCAGTACTTC; CDR3aa: CASRYGTSDHEQYF
d_gene: -; v_gene: TRBV28; abundance: -; j_gene: TRBJ1-2; CDR3nt: TGTGCCAGCAGTCGGGGGATCCGCGATGGCTACACCTTC; CDR3aa: CASSRGIRDGYTF
d_gene: -; v_gene: TRBV12-3/TRBV12-4; abundance: -; j_gene: TRBJ1-5; CDR3nt: TGTGCCAGCAGCCTACAGGGTGGTCAGCCCCAGCATTTT; CDR3aa: CASSLQGGQPQHF
d_gene: TRBD2; v_gene: TRBV5-1; abundance: -; j_gene: TRBJ2-5; CDR3nt: TGCGCCAGCAGCTTGCGGGGGGGCCATCAAGAGACCCAGTACTTC; CDR3aa: CASSLRGGHQETQYF
d_gene: -; v_gene: TRBV11-2; abundance: -; j_gene: TRBJ1-6; CDR3nt: TGTGCCAGCAGCTTACTGGCAGAGTATAATTCACCCCTCCACTTT; CDR3aa: CASSLLAEYNSPLHF
d_gene: -; v_gene: TRBV20-1; abundance: once; j_gene: TRBJ1-1; CDR3nt: TGCAGTGCTAGCCGACAGCTTGAAGCTTTCTTT; CDR3aa: CSASRQLEAFF
d_gene: -; v_gene: TRBV13; abundance: -; j_gene: TRBJ2-7; CDR3nt: TGTGCCAGCAGCTCCTGGGCGAGCCACGAGCAGTACTTC; CDR3aa: CASSSWASHEQYF
d_gene: TRBD2; v_gene: TRBV11-2; abundance: -; j_gene: TRBJ2-5; CDR3nt: TGTGCCAGCAGCACGTGGCTAGCGGGGCAAGAGACCCAGTACTTC; CDR3aa: CASSTWLAGQETQYF
d_gene: -; v_gene: TRBV29-1; abundance: -; j_gene: TRBJ2-2; CDR3nt: TGCAGCGTTGAATGGTCGCAGGGAGCCGGGGAGCTGTTTTTT; CDR3aa: CSVEWSQGAGELFF
d_gene: TRBD2; v_gene: TRBV2; abundance: -; j_gene: TRBJ2-3; CDR3nt: TGTGCCAGCAGTGTTGGGGCGGGGGGGCTCGATACGCAGTATTTT; CDR3aa: CASSVGAGGLDTQYF
d_gene: -; v_gene: TRBV7-7; abundance: -; j_gene: TRBJ2-5; CDR3nt: TGTGCCAGCAGCTTAATGCGCACTAGAGGGGAGACCCAGTACTTC; CDR3aa: CASSLMRTRGETQYF
d_gene: -; v_gene: TRBV6-5; abundance: -; j_gene: TRBJ2-7; CDR3nt: TGTGCCAGCAGTTACGGGCAGGAGGGCGAGCAGTACTTC; CDR3aa: CASSYGQEGEQYF
d_gene: -; v_gene: TRBV28; abundance: -; j_gene: TRBJ1-1; CDR3nt: TGTGCCAGCAGTTTATTGCCAGGGGATGACACTGAAGCTTTCTTT; CDR3aa: CASSLLPGDDTEAFF
d_gene: -; v_gene: TRBV11-2; abundance: -; j_gene: TRBJ1-3; CDR3nt: TGTGCCAGCAGCCCGGGGAAGGGCTCTGGAAACACCATATATTTT; CDR3aa: CASSPGKGSGNTIYF
d_gene: TRBD1; v_gene: TRBV13; abundance: -; j_gene: TRBJ1-1; CDR3nt: TGTGCCAGCAGCTTAAGGGTGGACAGGGTTGAAGCTTTCTTT; CDR3aa: CASSLRVDRVEAFF
d_gene: -; v_gene: TRBV25-1; abundance: -; j_gene: TRBJ2-2; CDR3nt: TGTGCCAGCAGTGATCTAGGGTCCGGGGAGCTGTTTTTT; CDR3aa: CASSDLGSGELFF
d_gene: TRBD1; v_gene: TRBV19; abundance: -; j_gene: TRBJ1-5; CDR3nt: TGTGCCAGTAGTATCTCAGGGGGGGGTCAGCCCCAGCATTTT; CDR3aa: CASSISGGGQPQHF
d_gene: -; v_gene: TRBV12-3/TRBV12-4; abundance: -; j_gene: TRBJ2-1; CDR3nt: TGTGCCAGCAGTTTTAAAGGGGAGCAGTTCTTC; CDR3aa: CASSFKGEQFF
d_gene: -; v_gene: TRBV11-2; abundance: once; j_gene: TRBJ2-7; CDR3nt: TGTGCCAGCAGCTCTGCTTCGGGCTACGAGCAGTACTTC; CDR3aa: CASSSASGYEQYF
d_gene: -; v_gene: TRBV30; abundance: -; j_gene: TRBJ1-5; CDR3nt: TGTGCCTGGAGTACGGACAGTTATCAGCCCCAGCATTTT; CDR3aa: CAWSTDSYQPQHF
d_gene: -; v_gene: TRBV7-2; abundance: -; j_gene: TRBJ2-1; CDR3nt: TGTGCCAGCAGCTTCCAGGGCAATGAGCAGTTCTTC; CDR3aa: CASSFQGNEQFF
d_gene: TRBD1; v_gene: TRBV6-1; abundance: -; j_gene: TRBJ1-2; CDR3nt: TGTGCCAGCAGTGAGTCCAGGGGGCTTGGCTACACCTTC; CDR3aa: CASSESRGLGYTF
d_gene: -; v_gene: TRBV11-3; abundance: -; j_gene: TRBJ2-7; CDR3nt: TGTGCCAGCAGCTTAATCGGGGACTACGAGCAGTACTTC; CDR3aa: CASSLIGDYEQYF
d_gene: -; v_gene: TRBV7-2; abundance: -; j_gene: TRBJ1-6; CDR3nt: TGTGCCAGCAGCTCGGAGGGTTTTGGCTCACCCCTCCACTTT; CDR3aa: CASSSEGFGSPLHF
d_gene: TRBD1; v_gene: TRBV9; abundance: -; j_gene: TRBJ1-1; CDR3nt: TGTGCCAGCAGCGTAGGGGGACAGGGGAACAGTGGCGCTTTCTTT; CDR3aa: CASSVGGQGNSGAFF
d_gene: -; v_gene: TRBV15; abundance: -; j_gene: TRBJ1-1; CDR3nt: TGTGCCACCAGCTCCCCCGCGGGCCGAACAATGGCTTTCTTT; CDR3aa: CATSSPAGRTMAFF
d_gene: -; v_gene: TRBV28; abundance: -; j_gene: TRBJ1-5; CDR3nt: TGTGCCAGCAGCCCCTCCGGACGGGATAGCAATCAGCCCCAGCATTTT; CDR3aa: CASSPSGRDSNQPQHF
d_gene: TRBD1; v_gene: TRBV11-2; abundance: -; j_gene: TRBJ2-7; CDR3nt: TGTGCCAGCAGAGCGACCGGGCTAAGTGACAGGGGCTACGAGCAGTACTTC; CDR3aa: CASRATGLSDRGYEQYF
d_gene: -; v_gene: TRBV12-3/TRBV12-4; abundance: once; j_gene: TRBJ1-4; CDR3nt: TGTGCCAGCAGTCCCCTCGGCGAAAAACTGTTTTTT; CDR3aa: CASSPLGEKLFF
d_gene: TRBD1; v_gene: TRBV7-8; abundance: -; j_gene: TRBJ2-3; CDR3nt: TGTGCCAGCATTTCCCCCAGGGGACAGAACGAAGATACGCAGTATTTT; CDR3aa: CASISPRGQNEDTQYF
d_gene: TRBD1; v_gene: TRBV5-6; abundance: once; j_gene: TRBJ2-7; CDR3nt: TGTGCCAGCAGCGTTCTTGGGACAGGCCTCTCCTACGAGCAGTACTTC; CDR3aa: CASSVLGTGLSYEQYF